The clone carrying this TCR beta chain was detected only a few times. A second about 7 to 11 cycle PCR used barcoded and J-beta primers. Using its own MiXCR run on the 5' RACE reads, TCRdb lists one record per CDR3 protein. The sample lists 550,000 to 800,000 distinct CDR3 sequences, around 21% seen once, with roughly 3.9% in the top ten. This entry is derived from a study of blood T cells in healthy people across ages. The CDR3 has 16 amino acids. Germline lookup yields CDR1 MNHEY and CDR2 SMNVEV (reference sequence). Losses at the gene ends were 6 bases for V and 6 bases for J; bases not matched to a gene: 13.

The sequencing sample was made of blood. The source is a man aged 65 to 85 in good health. V gene TRBV27 combines with J gene TRBJ2-3; 9 bases match TRBD2. DNA for the CDR3: TGTGCCAGCAGCCAAGGACTAGCGTGGTCGGTGGATACGCAGTATTTT. Residues: CASSQGLAWSVDTQYF.